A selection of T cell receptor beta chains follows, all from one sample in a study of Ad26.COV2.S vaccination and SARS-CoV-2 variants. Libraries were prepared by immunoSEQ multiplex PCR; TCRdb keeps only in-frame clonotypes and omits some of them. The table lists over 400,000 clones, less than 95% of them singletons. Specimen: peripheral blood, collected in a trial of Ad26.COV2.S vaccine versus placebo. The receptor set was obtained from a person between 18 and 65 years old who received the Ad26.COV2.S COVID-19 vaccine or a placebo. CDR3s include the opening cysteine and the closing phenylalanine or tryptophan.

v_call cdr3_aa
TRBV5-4 CASSLDGAGTQYF
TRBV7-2 CASSSRTSRTGNEQFF
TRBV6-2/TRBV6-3 CASSYSPQQGRLDEQYF
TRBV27 CASSFGTSYEQYF
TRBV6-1 CASSEARGQGIRPQHF
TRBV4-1 CASSQEQDANTGELFF
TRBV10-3 CAIRRGIASGNTIYF
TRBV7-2 CASSPPGTGPEAFF
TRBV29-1 CSVGTQSNTGELFF
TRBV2 CASSEELAYGNEQFF
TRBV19 CASSPGRVNTEAFF
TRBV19 CASMQGAGGGELFF
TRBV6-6 CASSYSPSAYEQYF
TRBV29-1 CSAGDGTYEQYF
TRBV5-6 CASSPLVNPGDTYEQYF
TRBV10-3 CAISLTETPIDGYTF
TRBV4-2 CASSLEALLPGELFF
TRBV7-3 CASSLDRGYNEQFF
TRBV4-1 CASSQDGPQGSPLHF
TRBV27 CASSPTWGTGGAEQYF
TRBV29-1 CSVPQRADRGYTF
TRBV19 CATRDRGGGSGGKAYSYNEQFF
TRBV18 CASSPLSGSEGETQYF
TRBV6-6 CASSYSREGQEQYF
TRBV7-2 CASGGGQGFYEKLFF
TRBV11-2 CASSLASASEAFF